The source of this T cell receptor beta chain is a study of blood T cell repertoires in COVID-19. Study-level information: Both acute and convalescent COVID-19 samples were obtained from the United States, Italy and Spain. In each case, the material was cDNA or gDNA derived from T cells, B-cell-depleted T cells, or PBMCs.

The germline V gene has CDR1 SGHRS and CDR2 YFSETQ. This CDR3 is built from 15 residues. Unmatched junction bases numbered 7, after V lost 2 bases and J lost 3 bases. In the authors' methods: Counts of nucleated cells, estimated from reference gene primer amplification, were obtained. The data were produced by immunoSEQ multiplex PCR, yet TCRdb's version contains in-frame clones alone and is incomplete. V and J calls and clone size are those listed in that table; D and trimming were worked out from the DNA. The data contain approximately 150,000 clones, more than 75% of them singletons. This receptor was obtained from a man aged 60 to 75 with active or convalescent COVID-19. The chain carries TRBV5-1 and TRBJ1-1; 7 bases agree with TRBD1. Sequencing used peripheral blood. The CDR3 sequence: CASSLGTARDTEAFF. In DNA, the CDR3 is TGCGCCAGCAGCTTAGGGACAGCCCGGGACACTGAAGCTTTCTTT.